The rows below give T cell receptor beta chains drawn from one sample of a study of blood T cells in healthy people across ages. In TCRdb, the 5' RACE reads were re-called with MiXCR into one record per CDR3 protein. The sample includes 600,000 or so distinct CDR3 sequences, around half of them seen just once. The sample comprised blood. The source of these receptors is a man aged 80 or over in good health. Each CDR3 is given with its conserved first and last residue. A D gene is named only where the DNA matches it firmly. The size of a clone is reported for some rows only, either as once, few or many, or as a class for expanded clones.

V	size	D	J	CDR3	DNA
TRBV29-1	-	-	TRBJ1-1	CSVRRANTEAFF	TGCAGCGTCCGGAGGGCGAACACTGAAGCTTTCTTT
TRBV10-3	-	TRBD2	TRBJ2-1	CAISGVLAGGYEQFF	TGTGCCATCAGTGGGGTGCTAGCGGGAGGCTATGAGCAGTTCTTC
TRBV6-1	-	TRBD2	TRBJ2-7	CASYTGTSAYEQYF	TGTGCCAGCTATACCGGGACTAGCGCCTACGAGCAGTACTTC
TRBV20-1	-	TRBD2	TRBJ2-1	CSARKLAGANEQFF	TGCAGTGCTAGAAAACTAGCGGGAGCGAATGAGCAGTTCTTC
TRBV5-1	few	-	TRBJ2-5	CASSLGQVGMETQYF	TGCGCCAGCAGCTTGGGCCAGGTCGGGATGGAGACCCAGTACTTC
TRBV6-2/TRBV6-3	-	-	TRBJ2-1	CASSYVAPSSNEQFF	TGTGCCAGCAGTTATGTAGCCCCCAGCTCGAATGAGCAGTTCTTC
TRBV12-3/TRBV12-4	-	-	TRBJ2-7	CASSVGGPYEQYF	TGTGCCAGCAGTGTAGGGGGTCCCTACGAGCAGTACTTC
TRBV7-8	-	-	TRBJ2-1	CASSLMGEGNEQFF	TGTGCCAGCAGCTTAATGGGAGAAGGCAATGAGCAGTTCTTC
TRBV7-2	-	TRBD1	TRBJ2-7	CAISQQGTSYEQYF	TGTGCCATCAGCCAACAGGGGACCTCCTACGAGCAGTACTTC
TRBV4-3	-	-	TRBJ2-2	CASSQHFDPAGELFF	TGCGCCAGCAGCCAACACTTCGACCCAGCCGGGGAGCTGTTTTTT
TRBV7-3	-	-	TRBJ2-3	CASSTTGGTDTQYF	TGTGCCAGCAGCACGACGGGAGGCACAGATACGCAGTATTTT
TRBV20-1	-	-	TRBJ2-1	CSARGVRGSYSYNEQFF	TGCAGTGCTAGAGGAGTCCGAGGGTCCTACTCCTACAATGAGCAGTTCTTC
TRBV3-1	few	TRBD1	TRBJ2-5	CASSRTGTETQYF	TGTGCCAGCAGCCGGACAGGGACAGAGACCCAGTACTTC
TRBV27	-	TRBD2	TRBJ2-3	CASSLLGTSGATDTQYF	TGTGCCAGCAGTTTATTAGGGACTAGCGGGGCCACAGATACGCAGTATTTT
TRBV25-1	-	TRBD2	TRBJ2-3	CASSAGTSGFDTQYF	TGTGCCAGCAGTGCCGGGACTAGCGGGTTCGATACGCAGTATTTT
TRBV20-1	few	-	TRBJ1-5	CSAVGTAGNINQPQHF	TGCAGTGCTGTAGGGACTGCGGGGAATATCAATCAGCCCCAGCATTTT
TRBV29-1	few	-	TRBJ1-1	CSVVGVAEAFF	TGCAGCGTTGTCGGGGTAGCTGAAGCTTTCTTT
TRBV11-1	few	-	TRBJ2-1	CASKKAGLNEQFF	TGTGCCAGCAAAAAGGCAGGTCTAAATGAGCAGTTCTTC
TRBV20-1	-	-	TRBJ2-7	CSASRTGRSEQYF	TGCAGTGCTAGTAGGACCGGGCGGAGCGAGCAGTACTTC